These 20 T cell receptor beta chains originate from one sample sequenced in a study of T cells in localized non-small cell lung cancer. Generated by immunoSEQ multiplex PCR, the TCRdb table keeps only in-frame clones and is missing some. The sample consists of about 78,000 clones, 80% to 90% of them appearing once. This specimen was peripheral blood, taken before any cancer treatment. All receptors come from a man aged 35 to 70 with stage I lung adenocarcinoma.

The chain is built from TRBV19 and TRBJ1-2; TRBD1 might be the D (5 bases). This CDR3 is 12 amino acids long. Looked up from germline, CDR1 is LNHDA and CDR2 is SQIVND (reference sequence). Trimming shortened V by 10 bases and J by 0 bases, and 9 bases separated the two germline ends. The CDR3 loop reads CATAGANYGYTF. CDR3 in DNA: TGTGCCACCGCGGGGGCTAACTATGGCTACACCTTC.

The V and J genes are TRBV7-2 and TRBJ2-2, with D perhaps matching TRBD2 (6 bases). Germline V lookup: CDR1 SGHTA, CDR2 FQGNSA. The CDR3 has 15 residues. The V and J ends lost 11 bases and 1 base respectively, with 17 bases between them. In nucleotides, the CDR3 is TGTGCCGTACTAGAGAGGGGACTGAACACCGGGGAGCTGTTTTTT. Protein sequence: CAVLERGLNTGELFF.

This clone was seen only once. The V gene is TRBV13, the J gene TRBJ2-7; D possibly uses TRBD1 or TRBD2 (7 bases each). The CDR3 covers 14 residues. Trimming took off 5 bases at V and 2 bases at J, with 13 bases between the two ends. The germline V gene encodes CDR1 PRHDT and CDR2 FYEKMQ (reference sequence). The CDR3 region has the DNA TGTGCCAGCAGCCCAGGGGGGGGTCCCTACGAGCAGTACTTC. Protein: CASSPGGGPYEQYF. The full variable domain, with the rest looked up from reference TRBV13 and TRBJ2-7, is AAGVIQSPRHLIKEKRETATLKCYPIPRHDTVYWYQQGPGQDPQFLISFYEKMQSDKGSIPDRFSAQQFSDYHSELNMSSLELGDSALYFCASSPGGGPYEQYFGPGTRLTVT.

This chain connects TRBV28 to TRBJ1-6; D perhaps matches TRBD1 (6 bases). The CDR3 has 15 amino acids. Germline CDR1 MDHEN, CDR2 SYDVKM. The ends were cut back, 6 bases at V and 10 bases at J, with 19 bases in the middle. DNA for the CDR3: TGTGCCAGCAGGGGGGCGGGACTAAAAGGGTCACCCCTCCACTTT. Protein: CASRGAGLKGSPLHF.

The rearrangement uses TRBV2 and TRBJ2-5; D could derive from TRBD1 or TRBD2 (5 bases each). Germline-derived CDR1 and CDR2 are SNHLY and FYNNEI. The CDR3 is 14 residues long. The ends were cut back, 6 bases at V and 1 base at J, with 12 bases in the middle. CDR3 sequence (DNA): TGTGCCAGCAGGCCCCCGGGACGCCAAGAGACCCAGTACTTC. Protein sequence: CASRPPGRQETQYF.

The chain joins TRBV7-3 to TRBJ2-7; D may be TRBD2 (6 bases). The germline V gene encodes CDR1 SGHTA and CDR2 FQGTGA. The V end was cut by 1 base, the J end by 6 bases, with 13 bases between. The CDR3 contains 14 residues. The DNA for the CDR3 is TGTGCCAGCAGCTTAAGTGGAGGGGCGTCCGAGCAGTACTTC. As protein: CASSLSGGASEQYF. The whole variable domain, remainder taken from reference TRBV7-3 and TRBJ2-7, is GAGVSQTPSNKVTEKGKYVELRCDPISGHTALYWYRQSLGQGPEFLIYFQGTGAADDSGLPNDRFFAVRPEGSVSTLKIQRTERGDSAVYLCASSLSGGASEQYFGPGTRLTVT.

The chain employs TRBV29-1 and TRBJ2-1; D might be TRBD1 or TRBD2, each matching 5 bases. Trimming shortened V by 3 bases and J by 0 bases, and 12 bases separated the two germline ends. Per the germline V gene, CDR1 is SQVTM and CDR2 is ANQGSEA. CDR3 length: 15 residues. CDR3 DNA sequence: TGCAGCGTTGAGAGGGACGCCAGCTCCTACAATGAGCAGTTCTTC. This gives the protein CSVERDASSYNEQFF.

This clone was counted a few times. CDR3 DNA sequence: TGTGCCAGCAGCGTCGGGACACGAGAGACCCAGTACTTC. This gives the protein CASSVGTRETQYF. The chain joins TRBV7-6 to TRBJ2-5; a possible D gene is TRBD1 (6 bases). V lost 5 bases, J lost 4 bases, and 11 bases lay in between. CDR1 and CDR2 (germline): SGHVS, FNYEAQ. The CDR3 is made up of 13 amino acids.

This chain links TRBV27 with TRBJ2-7, with TRBD1 matching over 9 bases. V shed 5 bases, J shed 1 base, and the junction held 6 bases outside the gene matches. Germline V gene data show CDR1 as MNHEY and CDR2 as SMNVEV (reference sequence). The CDR3 consists of 15 residues. The DNA of the CDR3 is TGTGCCAGCAGTCCCCGGACAGGGGAGTCCTACGAGCAGTACTTC. It specifies CASSPRTGESYEQYF.

This chain joins TRBV6-1 and TRBJ1-1; D gene ambiguous. The length of the CDR3 is 10 residues. Germline V lookup: CDR1 MNHNS, CDR2 SASEGT. Trimming pared 11 bases from V and 5 bases from J, leaving 9 bases between. CDR3 in DNA: TGTGCCTCGACATATACTGAAGCTTTCTTT. Protein product: CASTYTEAFF.

The genes are TRBV27 and TRBJ1-1; no definite D call. Germline V gives CDR1 MNHEY, CDR2 SMNVEV (reference sequence). The CDR3 extends over 15 amino acids. V was shortened by 8 bases and J by 4 bases, with 20 bases between the two germline ends. The CDR3 DNA sequence: TGTGCCAGCGCACCACTCCGTCCTTTGGGCACTGAAGCTTTCTTT. The encoded protein is CASAPLRPLGTEAFF.

This clone was found once. CDR3 sequence reads: CASRESKGGGRTEAFF. In DNA form, the CDR3 reads TGTGCCAGCAGAGAATCGAAAGGTGGGGGGCGTACTGAAGCTTTCTTT. This chain joins TRBV27 and TRBJ1-1, with a possible D match to TRBD1 (6 bases). V was shortened by 6 bases and J by 5 bases, with 22 bases between the two germline ends. The length of the CDR3 is 16 residues. CDR1 and CDR2 from the germline V gene are MNHEY and SMNVEV (reference sequence).

The chain combines TRBV4-2 with TRBJ2-1, with 14 bases lining up with TRBD2. The V and J ends lost 1 base and 10 bases, in that order; junction bases with no gene match: 9. This CDR3 region has 17 residues. Germline assignment: CDR1 LGHNA and CDR2 YNFKEQ. The CDR3 loop is CASSQAPGTSGSREQFF. The CDR3 nucleotides are TGTGCCAGCAGCCAAGCCCCCGGGACTAGCGGGAGCCGGGAGCAGTTCTTC.

CDR3 coding DNA: TGTGCCAGCAAGAAACTAGCGGGGGGTTACAATGAGCAGTTCTTC. Translating gives CASKKLAGGYNEQFF. The V and J genes are TRBV6-4 and TRBJ2-1; 12 bases agree with TRBD2. Germline V lookup: CDR1 MRHNA, CDR2 SNTAGT. The CDR3 sequence is 15 residues long. Trimming cost V 7 bases and J 4 bases; bases outside gene matches: 5.

The chain uses TRBV6-1 and TRBJ1-5; no clear D. CDR1 is MNHNS and CDR2 is SASEGT in the germline V gene. The CDR3 sequence is 18 residues long. Trimming shortened V by 0 bases and J by 0 bases, and 15 bases separated the two germline ends. The CDR3 DNA reads TGTGCCAGCAGTGAAGCGCAGGACGGTGCGTATAGCAATCAGCCCCAGCATTTT. It is translated as CASSEAQDGAYSNQPQHF.

The rearrangement uses TRBV29-1 and TRBJ2-7, with TRBD2 matching over 8 bases. Germline CDR1 is SQVTM and CDR2 is ANQGSEA. The CDR3 covers 14 residues. V dropped 5 bases and J dropped 4; count of bases not matched to a gene: 10. CDR3 in amino acids: CSVFSGTEGYEQYF. Here the CDR3 DNA reads TGCAGCGTTTTTAGCGGGACGGAGGGGTACGAGCAGTACTTC.

The table lists this clone with a count of one. V usage is TRBV4-3 and J usage is TRBJ1-1, with 9 positions matching TRBD1. Germline V lookup: CDR1 LGHNA, CDR2 YSLEER. The V segment lost 1 base and the J segment 1 base; nucleotides outside the gene matches: 4. The CDR3 is made up of 16 amino acids. The CDR3 is CASSQVPTGGNTEAFF. Here the CDR3 DNA reads TGCGCCAGCAGCCAAGTCCCGACAGGGGGGAACACTGAAGCTTTCTTT.

This chain links TRBV6-1 with TRBJ1-2; TRBD1 aligns across 7 bases. CDR1 is MNHNS and CDR2 is SASEGT in the germline V gene. V lost 0 bases, J lost 4 bases, and 8 bases stayed unmatched. The CDR3 is 16 residues long. The CDR3 here is CASSEAGGQPSYGYTF. In DNA form, the CDR3 reads TGTGCCAGCAGTGAAGCTGGGGGACAGCCGTCCTATGGCTACACCTTC.

The CDR3 region is CASSYSTGRSGNTIYF. As DNA, the CDR3 is TGTGCCAGCAGTTACTCGACAGGGAGGAGTGGAAACACCATATATTTT. The chain uses TRBV6-6 and TRBJ1-3, with 7 bases fitting TRBD1. The CDR3 totals 16 residues. CDR1 is MNHNY and CDR2 is SVGAGI in the germline V gene (reference sequence). V lost 0 bases, J lost 3 bases, and 5 bases stayed unmatched.

The table lists this clone with a few counts. This CDR3 is CASAPGGRNTEAFF. As DNA, the CDR3 is TGTGCCAGCGCCCCAGGGGGCAGGAACACTGAAGCTTTCTTT. The chain recombines TRBV28 with TRBJ1-1, with 8 bases aligning to TRBD1. This CDR3 is built from 14 residues. V lost 8 bases, J lost 1 base, and 6 bases stayed unmatched. CDR1 MDHEN and CDR2 SYDVKM come from the germline V gene.